This T cell receptor (beta chain) was captured in a study of radiation and T cells in renal cell carcinoma. Overall study: Nephrectomy followed 15 Gy stereotactic body radiation by 4 weeks.

The time point was: baseline pretreatment blood. The treatment was: 15 Gy SBRT to primary tumor, nephrectomy 4 weeks later. Radiation-treated patients gave blood at baseline, week 2 and week 4. The tumor was a clear cell renal cell carcinoma. The table came from immunoSEQ multiplex PCR; TCRdb's copy has only in-frame clones and leaves some out. In the table there are about 20,000 clones, 80% of which are singletons. The specimen was blood, collected from a patient whose treatment included radiotherapy and nephrectomy. The source of this sequence is a man in his fifties or sixties with renal cell carcinoma.

The CDR3 nucleotides read TGTGCCAGCAGCGCAGGGAGGGTACTCCTGACTTTC. Translation: CASSAGRVLLTF. The V call is TRBV5-6, the J call TRBJ2-6; 7 nucleotides align to TRBD2. Trimming removed 4 bases from V and 14 bases from J; junction bases left unmatched: 6. The V gene's germline CDR1 is SGHDT and CDR2 YYEEEE. This CDR3 contains 12 residues. The full variable domain, completed using reference TRBV5-6 and TRBJ2-6, is DAGVTQSPTHLIKTRGQQVTLRCSPKSGHDTVSWYQQALGQGPQFIFQYYEEEERQRGNFPDRFSGHQFPNYSSELNVNALLLGDSALYLCASSAGRVLLTFGAGSRLTVL.